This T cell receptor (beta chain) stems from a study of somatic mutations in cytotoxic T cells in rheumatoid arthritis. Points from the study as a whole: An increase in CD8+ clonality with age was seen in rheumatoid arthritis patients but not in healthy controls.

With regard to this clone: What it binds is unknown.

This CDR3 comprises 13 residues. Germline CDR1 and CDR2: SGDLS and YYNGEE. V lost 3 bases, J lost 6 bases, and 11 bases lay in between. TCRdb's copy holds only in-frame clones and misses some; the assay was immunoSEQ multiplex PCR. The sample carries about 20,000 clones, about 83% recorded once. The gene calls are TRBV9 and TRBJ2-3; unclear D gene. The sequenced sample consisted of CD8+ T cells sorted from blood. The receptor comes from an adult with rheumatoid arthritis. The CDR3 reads CASSAADVDTQYF. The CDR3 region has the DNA TGTGCCAGCAGCGCAGCTGATGTGGATACGCAGTATTTT.